This TCR beta chain is from a study of Ad26.COV2.S vaccination and SARS-CoV-2 variants. Data came from immunoSEQ multiplex PCR; TCRdb stores just in-frame clones and leaves some out. The sample consists of about 350,000 clones, about nine tenths of them appearing once. Specified treatment: some 20 received Ad26.COV2.S at low or high dose, single or two shots; roughly five received placebo; per-sample allocation not given. Sampling took place 63 days after the first vaccine or placebo injection. Aged 18-55 years, donor was enrolled in Boston around 2020. CDR1 LGHNA and CDR2 YNFKEQ come from the germline V gene. The CDR3 totals 15 residues. The V and J ends lost 4 bases and 2 bases respectively, with 14 bases between them.

The rearrangement uses TRBV4-2 and TRBJ1-2; no firm D call. The source material was peripheral blood, sampled in a trial of Ad26.COV2.S vaccine versus placebo. The clonotype was recovered from a person aged 18-60 years who received the Ad26.COV2.S COVID-19 vaccine or a placebo. The CDR3 nucleotides read TGTGCCAGCAGCCCCGGGGAGGGTGGAAACTATGGCTACACCTTC. Its protein product is CASSPGEGGNYGYTF.